Below are 7 T cell receptor beta chains sequenced from a single sample in a study of vaccination and CD4 T cells after COVID-19. Their specific antigens are unknown. The Oncomine TCR Beta short-read assay was applied to DNA of cultured CD4+ T cells. TCRdb reanalysed the PCR reads using MiXCR and keeps one entry per CDR3 protein. Among about 11,000 distinct CDR3 sequences listed, about half were seen once. The treatment denotes: approximately 11-day PBMC culture with coronavirus spike peptide pools or control peptides (ViraFEST assay). Sequences were obtained from CD4+ T cells from blood, cultured in vitro. The receptors shown here come from a human donor who had recovered from COVID-19.

This clonotype was counted between two and nine times. This chain joins TRBV5-1 and TRBJ2-5; D perhaps matches TRBD1 (5 bases). This CDR3 region has 14 residues. From germline, CDR1 is SGHRS and CDR2 YFSETQ. V gave up 1 base and J gave up 3 bases, with 10 bases separating them. As DNA, the CDR3 is TGCGCCAGCAGCTTGATAACAGGAGAAGAGACCCAGTACTTC. Protein sequence: CASSLITGEETQYF.

This clonotype came up a few times. V gene TRBV20-1 combines with J gene TRBJ2-2, with TRBD1 matching over 12 bases. The CDR3 runs to 16 residues. Germline loops: CDR1 DFQATT, CDR2 SNEGSKA (reference sequence). The trim removed 1 base at V and 6 bases at J, leaving 6 bases unmatched. CDR3 in amino acids: CSARVVGQGAPGELFF. The CDR3 nucleotides read TGCAGTGCTAGAGTCGTGGGACAGGGGGCGCCCGGGGAGCTGTTTTTT.

The chain employs TRBV29-1 and TRBJ2-7, with D hard to call. Germline-derived CDR1 and CDR2 are SQVTM and ANQGSEA. Trimming stripped 4 bases from V and 0 bases from J, with 7 bases between. The CDR3 contains 12 residues. The CDR3 region is CSVATVSYEQYF. The CDR3 nucleotides are TGCAGCGTTGCGACGGTCTCCTACGAGCAGTACTTC.

This clonotype was detected only a few times. This chain uses TRBV30 with TRBJ1-2; 9 positions agree with TRBD1. The CDR3 has 14 amino acids. V trimming: 5 bases; J trimming: 6 bases; junction bases outside the gene matches: 10. CDR1 and CDR2 from the germline V gene are GTSNPN and SVGIG (reference sequence). CDR3 nucleotide sequence: TGTGCCTGGCGACCACAGGGGGCTGGGAATGGCTACACCTTC. Translating gives CAWRPQGAGNGYTF.

This clonotype counts as medium-sized. The chain uses TRBV20-1 and TRBJ2-1, with TRBD2 matching 11 bases. The CDR3 contains 16 residues. V lost 5 bases, J lost 4 bases, and 10 bases stayed unmatched. Germline CDR1 and CDR2: DFQATT and SNEGSKA (reference sequence). CDR3 coding DNA: TGCAGTGCTCCTGGGGGGGTAGCGGGAGGGTACAATGAGCAGTTCTTC. Amino acid sequence: CSAPGGVAGGYNEQFF.

This clonotype was observed a few times. The chain links TRBV6-1 to TRBJ2-3; TRBD1 is a possible D gene (6 bases). The CDR3 sequence is 14 residues long. Trimming cost V 6 bases and J 2 bases, with 12 bases left between them. Germline CDR1 MNHNS, CDR2 SASEGT. The CDR3 loop is CASRQGHNTDTQYF. CDR3 nucleotide sequence: TGTGCCAGCAGACAGGGACACAACACAGATACGCAGTATTTT.

The rearrangement joins TRBV6-2 or TRBV6-3 to TRBJ1-2, with D maybe TRBD1 (6 bases). The CDR3 totals 17 residues. Germline CDR1 and CDR2: MNHEY and SVGEGT. V was trimmed by 8 bases and J by 0 bases, leaving 22 bases between them. This CDR3 is CASAATPGTQTNYGYTF. DNA for the CDR3: TGTGCCAGCGCCGCTACTCCCGGGACACAAACTAACTATGGCTACACCTTC.